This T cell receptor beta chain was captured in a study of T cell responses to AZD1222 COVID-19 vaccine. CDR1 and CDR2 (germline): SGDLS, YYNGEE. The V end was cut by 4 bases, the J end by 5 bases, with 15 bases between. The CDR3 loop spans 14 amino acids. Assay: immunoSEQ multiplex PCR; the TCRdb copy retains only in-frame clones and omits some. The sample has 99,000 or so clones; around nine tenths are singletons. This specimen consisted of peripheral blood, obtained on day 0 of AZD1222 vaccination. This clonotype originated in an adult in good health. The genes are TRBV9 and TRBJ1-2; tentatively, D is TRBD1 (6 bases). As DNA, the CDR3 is TGTGCCAGCAGCCCGGGGGGGGCTGAGTATGGCTACACCTTC. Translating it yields CASSPGGAEYGYTF.